This passage covers 18 T cell receptor beta chains from one sample sequenced in a study of T-cell reconstitution after alpha-beta-depleted transplantation in children. Preparing the TCRbeta library involved the use of unique molecular identifiers. Each CDR3 protein gets one entry after TCRdb re-called the PCR reads with MiXCR. The sample includes a few hundred thousand distinct CDR3 sequences, 20% to 30% of them seen just once. Source: PBMCs, taken before TCRalphabeta/CD19-depleted stem cell transplant. These receptors all come from a boy under two years old with Wiskott-Aldrich syndrome, due to receive a stem cell transplant.

The CDR3 nucleotides read TGTGCCAGCGGAAAACAGGGTAAATCGAACACCGGGGAGCTGTTTTTT. It specifies CASGKQGKSNTGELFF. The V call is TRBV6-2 or TRBV6-3, the J call TRBJ2-2; a possible D gene is TRBD1 (6 bases). V lost 8 bases, J lost 0 bases, and 16 bases lay in between. The CDR3 has 16 residues. Germline V gives CDR1 MNHEY, CDR2 SVGEGT.

The sample holds a few counts of this clonotype. This sequence joins TRBV7-9 and TRBJ1-1; 7 nucleotides align to TRBD1. Germline CDR1 reads SEHNR; CDR2 reads FQNEAQ (reference sequence). CDR3 length: 17 residues. V gave up 0 bases and J gave up 1 base; unmatched junction bases: 8. Here the CDR3 reads CASSLAPGRGGNTEAFF. The CDR3 DNA is TGTGCCAGCAGCTTAGCGCCCGGCAGGGGGGGGAACACTGAAGCTTTCTTT. Together with reference TRBV7-9 and TRBJ1-1, the CDR3 gives the full variable domain: DTGVSQNPRHKITKRGQNVTFRCDPISEHNRLYWYRQTLGQGPEFLTYFQNEAQLEKSRLLSDRFSAERPKGSFSTLEIQRTEQGDSAMYLCASSLAPGRGGNTEAFFGQGTRLTVV.

This clonotype came up once. This chain joins TRBV3-1 and TRBJ2-5; no clear D gene. The CDR3 length is 15 residues. The germline CDR1 and CDR2 sequences are LGHDT and YNNKEL (reference sequence). V shed 1 base and J shed 5 bases, with 14 bases lying between them. CDR3 nucleotides: TGTGCCAGCAGCCAAGGCACCCCTCTGGTGGAGACCCAGTACTTC. It is translated as CASSQGTPLVETQYF.

This clonotype was observed a handful of times. This rearrangement joins TRBV11-2 to TRBJ2-5; 9 bases match TRBD2. V lost 5 bases to trimming and J lost 4 bases; unmatched junction nucleotides: 17. CDR1 is SGHAT and CDR2 is FQNNGV in the germline V gene. The length of the CDR3 is 18 residues. CDR3 in amino acids: CASSPLFLAGRRGETQYF. The CDR3 bases are TGTGCCAGCAGCCCCCTCTTCCTAGCGGGAAGGAGAGGAGAGACCCAGTACTTC.

V usage is TRBV7-8 and J usage is TRBJ1-1; D not certain. This CDR3 comprises 18 residues. The germline CDR1 and CDR2 sequences are SGHVS and FQNEAQ. The V end was cut by 3 bases, the J end by 4 bases, with 24 bases between. Here the CDR3 DNA reads TGTGCCAGCAGCTTTTGGAGGACGCTAGACCTCTGGGGCACTGAAGCTTTCTTT. Its protein is CASSFWRTLDLWGTEAFF.

The genes are TRBV27 and TRBJ2-7; a weak D match, TRBD1 (6 bases). V was trimmed by 1 base and J by 7 bases, leaving 17 bases between them. CDR1 is MNHEY, CDR2 SMNVEV, per germline (reference sequence). This CDR3 comprises 15 residues. The CDR3 reads CASSLYQGFRGEQYF. CDR3 DNA: TGTGCCAGCAGTTTATACCAGGGTTTTAGGGGGGAGCAGTACTTC.

The rearrangement uses TRBV5-1 and TRBJ2-1, with D perhaps TRBD1 (5 bases). This CDR3 spans 16 amino acids. V gave up 2 bases and J gave up 4 bases, with 16 bases separating them. Germline CDR1 is SGHRS and CDR2 is YFSETQ. CDR3 sequence reads: CASSFRSQGKYNEQFF. CDR3 nucleotide sequence: TGCGCCAGCAGCTTTCGTAGCCAGGGAAAATACAATGAGCAGTTCTTC.

This clonotype turned up a few times. J is TRBJ1-1 and V is TRBV5-1; 10 positions agree with TRBD1. J gave up 3 bases and V 4 bases, and 6 bases lay outside the gene matches. CDR1 SGHRS and CDR2 YFSETQ come from the germline V gene. This CDR3 spans 15 amino acids. CDR3 DNA: TGCGCCAGCAGCATCCGACAGGGGGCCGACACTGAAGCTTTCTTT. Its protein is CASSIRQGADTEAFF.

This clonotype has more than one count but fewer than ten. The chain has TRBV2 and TRBJ2-7; tentative D call: TRBD1 (6 bases). Deletions cut 7 bases from V and 0 bases from J, with 10 bases between. The CDR3 contains 13 residues. Germline V CDR1 and CDR2: SNHLY, FYNNEI. The CDR3 DNA reads as TGTGCCAGCACACGACAGGCCTCCTACGAGCAGTACTTC. Residues: CASTRQASYEQYF.

This clonotype turned up a few times. The chain carries TRBV5-1 and TRBJ2-7, with TRBD2 matching 11 bases. Germline CDR1 is SGHRS and CDR2 is YFSETQ. The CDR3 has 15 residues. J was trimmed by 3 bases and V by 4 bases; bases with no gene match: 6. The CDR3 coding sequence is TGCGCCAGCAGCGGTCTTAGCGGGAGGGTCTACGAGCAGTACTTC. Translating it yields CASSGLSGRVYEQYF.

This clonotype turned up a few times. V and J are TRBV6-1 and TRBJ2-2, with 8 nucleotides matching TRBD2. With 5 bases clipped from V and 7 bases from J, the junction kept 9 bases outside the gene matches. Looked up from germline, CDR1 is MNHNS and CDR2 is SASEGT. This CDR3 has 15 residues. In nucleotides, the CDR3 is TGTGCCAGCAGTCGTAGCGGGAATGGGGGCGGGGAGCTGTTTTTT. It codes for CASSRSGNGGGELFF.

The genes are TRBV5-1 and TRBJ1-5; D may be TRBD1 (5 bases). CDR3 length: 14 residues. V was clipped by 4 bases and J by 6 bases, with 14 bases between them. Germline-derived CDR1 and CDR2 are SGHRS and YFSETQ. The CDR3 reads CASSPQGASQPQHF. CDR3 DNA sequence: TGCGCCAGCAGCCCCCAAGGGGCAAGTCAGCCCCAGCATTTT.

The CDR3 spells CASSPRQGETGELFF. CDR3 DNA sequence: TGTGCCAGCAGCCCTAGGCAGGGGGAAACCGGGGAGCTGTTTTTT. The V gene is TRBV4-2, the J gene TRBJ2-2, with 7 bases fitting TRBD1. This CDR3 comprises 15 residues. CDR1 is LGHNA and CDR2 is YNFKEQ in the germline V gene. V trimming: 4 bases; J trimming: 5 bases; junction bases outside the gene matches: 7.

The sample holds a few counts of this clonotype. This chain connects TRBV3-1 to TRBJ2-3; no clear D. V gave up 1 base and J gave up 0 bases, with 11 bases separating them. CDR3 length equals 16 residues. From germline, CDR1 is LGHDT and CDR2 YNNKEL (reference sequence). CDR3 loop: CASSQGKGSSTDTQYF. Written as DNA, the CDR3 is TGTGCCAGCAGCCAAGGGAAGGGATCGAGCACAGATACGCAGTATTTT.

The chain couples TRBV12-3 or TRBV12-4 to TRBJ2-2; D gene ambiguous. This CDR3 region has 13 residues. Trimming pared 3 bases from V and 6 bases from J, leaving 8 bases between. Here the CDR3 DNA reads TGTGCCAGCAGTTTCTTGAATTCCGGGGAGCTGTTTTTT. Residues: CASSFLNSGELFF.

This clonotype occurred a few times. The CDR3 is CASSVKAAYGYTF. CDR3 DNA sequence: TGTGCCAGCAGTGTCAAGGCAGCCTATGGCTACACCTTC. V gene TRBV6-1 combines with J gene TRBJ1-2; no definite D call. V was pared by 4 bases and J by 4 bases, with 10 bases between. Per germline, CDR1 MNHNS and CDR2 SASEGT. The CDR3 consists of 13 residues.

The rearrangement uses TRBV19 and TRBJ2-7, with D unresolved. The CDR3 has 13 residues. Trimming cost V 5 bases and J 3 bases, with 11 bases left between them. The V gene's germline CDR1 is LNHDA and CDR2 SQIVND (reference sequence). The CDR3 region is CASSGRINYEQYF. CDR3 nucleotides: TGTGCCAGTAGTGGCCGGATCAACTACGAGCAGTACTTC.

The chain has TRBV3-1 and TRBJ2-3; tentative D call: TRBD1 (5 bases). Germline CDR1 LGHDT, CDR2 YNNKEL (reference sequence). This CDR3 has 12 amino acids. V lost 3 bases, J lost 10 bases, and 11 bases lay in between. Written as DNA, the CDR3 is TGTGCCAGCAGCCATTGGACATCTCCGCAGTATTTT. This sequence encodes CASSHWTSPQYF.